These 31 T cell receptor beta chains were sequenced from one sample in a study of OX40 agonist ivuxolimab in advanced cancers. Here immunoSEQ multiplex PCR was the method, and the copy in TCRdb shows in-frame clones only, minus some. Of over 55,000 clones listed, 70% to 90% were seen once; the top ten hold 1.9%. The sample in question was CD4+ or CD8+ T cells sorted from blood, obtained in a trial of the OX40 agonist ivuxolimab. These receptors came from an adult with an advanced solid tumor such as melanoma, head and neck, liver or kidney cancer.

V and J are TRBV10-1 and TRBJ2-5, with a weak D call TRBD1 (5 bases). Trimming removed 4 bases from V and 5 bases from J, with 11 bases in between. The CDR3 spans 13 residues. CDR1 is WNHNN, CDR2 SYGVQD, per germline (reference sequence). For the CDR3, the DNA is TGCGCCAGCAGTGGTCCAGGGCACGAGACCCAGTACTTC. Translating gives CASSGPGHETQYF.

The rearrangement uses TRBV2 and TRBJ2-4; the D is unclear. Trimming stripped 8 bases from V and 1 base from J, with 12 bases between. The CDR3 extends over 14 amino acids. The germline V gene encodes CDR1 SNHLY and CDR2 FYNNEI. CDR3 DNA sequence: TGTGCCAGCCAGCTAGTTAGCGCCAAAAACATTCAGTACTTC. It is translated as CASQLVSAKNIQYF.

V and J are TRBV7-9 and TRBJ1-4; D gene ambiguous. Trimming removed 5 bases from V and 6 bases from J, with 16 bases in between. The CDR3 consists of 15 residues. Germline loops: CDR1 SEHNR, CDR2 FQNEAQ (reference sequence). Written as DNA, the CDR3 is TGTGCCAGCAGCCTTCGACCTGAATCGCATGAAAAACTGTTTTTT. The encoded protein is CASSLRPESHEKLFF.

The V gene is TRBV11-2, the J gene TRBJ2-5, with a possible D match to TRBD2 (6 bases). Trimming took off 5 bases at V and 4 bases at J, with 11 bases between the two ends. Germline-derived CDR1 and CDR2 are SGHAT and FQNNGV. CDR3 length equals 13 residues. The CDR3 sequence: CASSAGRLETQYF. In DNA, the CDR3 is TGTGCCAGCAGCGCGGGACGGCTAGAGACCCAGTACTTC.

The gene calls are TRBV7-2 and TRBJ2-1; D is ambiguous. The V gene's germline CDR1 is SGHTA and CDR2 FQGNSA. Trimming pared 0 bases from V and 9 bases from J, leaving 3 bases between. CDR3 size: 11 residues. This CDR3 is CASSLAAEQFF. CDR3 nucleotides: TGTGCCAGCAGCTTAGCGGCTGAGCAGTTCTTC.

This clone qualifies as medium-sized (0.01 to 0.1%). CDR3 sequence (DNA): TGTGCCAGCAGTGTTACGCATAGCGGGATATACCAAGAGACCCAGTACTTC. Translating it yields CASSVTHSGIYQETQYF. The chain is built from TRBV28 and TRBJ2-5, with TRBD2 matching over 8 bases. Germline V gene sequence: CDR1 MDHEN, CDR2 SYDVKM. The V segment lost 5 bases and the J segment 0 bases; nucleotides outside the gene matches: 11. The CDR3 sequence is 17 residues long. Variable domain in full (rest from reference TRBV28 and TRBJ2-5): DVKVTQSSRYLVKRTGEKVFLECVQDMDHENMFWYRQDPGLGLRLIYFSYDVKMKEKGDIPEGYSVSREKKERFSLILESASTNQTSMYLCASSVTHSGIYQETQYFGPGTRLLVL.

This chain uses TRBV11-2 with TRBJ1-1; D perhaps matches TRBD1 (5 bases). Germline V gene sequence: CDR1 SGHAT, CDR2 FQNNGV. The CDR3 has 15 residues. V shed 10 bases and J shed 1 base, with 19 bases lying between them. CDR3 protein: CANSRGDLSNTEAFF. In DNA form, the CDR3 reads TGTGCCAACTCACGGGGCGATCTGTCGAACACTGAAGCTTTCTTT.

This clone occurred once. The rearrangement uses TRBV30 and TRBJ1-5; D perhaps matches TRBD1 (6 bases). Germline values: CDR1 GTSNPN, CDR2 SVGIG (reference sequence). Trimming took off 2 bases at V and 2 bases at J, with 16 bases between the two ends. The CDR3 consists of 16 residues. CDR3 amino acids: CAWSLQGLVCNQPQHF. The CDR3 nucleotides read TGTGCCTGGAGTCTACAGGGACTTGTGTGCAATCAGCCCCAGCATTTT.

The chain recombines TRBV6-1 with TRBJ1-6; D is undetermined. CDR1 and CDR2 from the germline V gene are MNHNS and SASEGT. The CDR3 is made up of 12 amino acids. V was shortened by 6 bases and J by 7 bases, with 7 bases between the two germline ends. CDR3 coding DNA: TGTGCCAGCAGACGATACAATTCACCCCTCCACTTT. Translation gives CASRRYNSPLHF.

The gene calls are TRBV14 and TRBJ2-1; D possibly corresponds to TRBD2 (5 bases). Germline assignment: CDR1 SGHDN and CDR2 FVKESK. The CDR3 sequence is 13 residues long. Trimming removed 1 base at V and 9 bases at J, with 10 bases between. CDR3 loop: CASSQGVSAEQFF. DNA of the CDR3: TGTGCCAGCAGCCAAGGGGTTAGCGCTGAGCAGTTCTTC. The entire variable domain, with the rest obtained from reference TRBV14 and TRBJ2-1, is as follows: EAGVTQFPSHSVIEKGQTVTLRCDPISGHDNLYWYRRVMGKEIKFLLHFVKESKQDESGMPNNRFLAERTGGTYSTLKVQPAELEDSGVYFCASSQGVSAEQFFGPGTRLTVL.

J is TRBJ2-3 and V is TRBV7-9, with unresolved D. CDR3 length equals 15 residues. V was clipped by 4 bases and J by 1 base, with 12 bases between them. Germline lookup yields CDR1 SEHNR and CDR2 FQNEAQ (reference sequence). The CDR3 loop is CASSSPMSRTDTQYF. The CDR3 coding sequence is TGTGCCAGCAGCTCCCCAATGAGTCGCACAGATACGCAGTATTTT.

CDR3 bases: TGTGCCAGCACGGGCGGTAGCGGTCAAGAGACCCAGTACTTC. Translating gives CASTGGSGQETQYF. The chain joins TRBV6-1 to TRBJ2-5; tentatively, D is TRBD2 (6 bases). The germline V and J ends were trimmed by 7 bases and 2 bases, with 14 bases remaining between them. The V gene's germline CDR1 is MNHNS and CDR2 SASEGT. This CDR3 is 14 amino acids long.

V and J are TRBV19 and TRBJ1-2, with 7 positions matching TRBD1. The CDR3 sequence is 13 residues long. Germline V CDR1 and CDR2: LNHDA, SQIVND (reference sequence). The trim removed 7 bases at V and 4 bases at J, leaving 6 bases unmatched. The CDR3 sequence is CASTRQGSYGYTF. CDR3 coding DNA: TGTGCCAGTACCCGACAGGGCAGCTATGGCTACACCTTC.

The chain has TRBV7-2 and TRBJ2-7, with 10 bases matching TRBD2. Germline V gene data show CDR1 as SGHTA and CDR2 as FQGNSA. J was trimmed by 7 bases and V by 5 bases; bases with no gene match: 5. This CDR3 is 13 amino acids long. CDR3 DNA: TGTGCCAGCAGCCGTAGCGGGGGGAGGGAGCAGTACTTC. Translating it yields CASSRSGGREQYF.

The V call is TRBV7-3, the J call TRBJ1-2; D remains ambiguous. The CDR3 spans 14 residues. Per the germline V gene, CDR1 is SGHTA and CDR2 is FQGTGA. The V gene lost 2 bases and the J gene lost 0 bases, with 7 bases spanning the gap. Here the CDR3 reads CASSLASTNYGYTF. The CDR3 DNA reads as TGTGCCAGCAGCTTAGCATCAACTAACTATGGCTACACCTTC.

The chain employs TRBV2 and TRBJ1-5; a possible D gene is TRBD1 (5 bases). Germline values: CDR1 SNHLY, CDR2 FYNNEI. V dropped 1 base and J dropped 1 base, with 8 bases sitting between them. The CDR3 is 15 amino acids. CDR3 coding DNA: TGTGCCAGCAGTGAAGTGGGGCAGAGCAATCAGCCCCAGCATTTT. Amino acids: CASSEVGQSNQPQHF.

This chain links TRBV5-1 with TRBJ2-7, with 9 bases aligning to TRBD1. V lost 0 bases, J lost 6 bases, and 7 bases stayed unmatched. This CDR3 has 15 amino acids. Germline V gene lookup returns CDR1 SGHRS and CDR2 YFSETQ. The CDR3 spells CASSLVGQGDGEQYF. The CDR3 bases are TGCGCCAGCAGCTTGGTGGGACAGGGAGATGGCGAGCAGTACTTC.

The chain has TRBV28 and TRBJ1-2; D is unclear. The CDR3 spans 11 residues. Germline V gene data show CDR1 as MDHEN and CDR2 as SYDVKM. The CDR3 spells CASGENYGYTF. The CDR3, as DNA: TGTGCGTCCGGGGAAAACTATGGCTACACCTTC.

The rearrangement links TRBV5-4 to TRBJ1-4; D remains unclear. The CDR3 loop spans 15 amino acids. The V end was cut by 4 bases, the J end by 7 bases, with 17 bases between. Germline-derived CDR1 and CDR2 are SGHNT and YYREEE (reference sequence). CDR3 sequence: CASSPDGIASEKLFF. CDR3 in DNA: TGTGCCAGCAGCCCCGACGGGATCGCAAGTGAAAAACTGTTTTTT.

This chain joins TRBV10-3 and TRBJ2-2, with 9 positions matching TRBD1. With 5 bases clipped from V and 2 bases from J, the junction kept 3 bases outside the gene matches. The germline gives CDR1 ENHRY, CDR2 SYGVKD. The CDR3 spans 15 residues. The CDR3 sequence is CAISWDRENTGELFF. The CDR3 nucleotides are TGTGCCATCAGTTGGGACAGGGAAAACACCGGGGAGCTGTTTTTT.

The gene calls are TRBV19 and TRBJ1-6; 9 nucleotides line up with TRBD1. This CDR3 is built from 15 residues. Losses at the gene ends were 6 bases for V and 9 bases for J; bases not matched to a gene: 9. CDR1 LNHDA and CDR2 SQIVND come from the germline V gene (reference sequence). The CDR3 DNA reads as TGTGCCAGTAGCCCCACGGGACAGGGAAGTTCACCCCTCCACTTT. It encodes CASSPTGQGSSPLHF.

The chain couples TRBV5-4 to TRBJ2-2; no clear D gene. This CDR3 comprises 16 residues. V was cut by 3 bases and J by 0 bases, with 12 bases left in between. Germline CDR1 SGHNT, CDR2 YYREEE (reference sequence). The CDR3 DNA reads as TGTGCCAGCAGCTCGCCCTTGCAATCGAACACCGGGGAGCTGTTTTTT. This encodes CASSSPLQSNTGELFF.

The J gene is TRBJ1-5, the V gene TRBV5-6; possibly TRBD1 for D (5 bases). This CDR3 is built from 14 residues. Trimming cost V 4 bases and J 7 bases, with 15 bases left between them. Germline V CDR1 and CDR2: SGHDT, YYEEEE. CDR3 sequence: CASSTGLLGQPQHF. The CDR3 DNA follows: TGTGCCAGCAGCACGGGACTCCTTGGCCAGCCCCAGCATTTT.

J is TRBJ1-5 and V is TRBV19; possible D gene TRBD1, 6 bases. The germline gives CDR1 LNHDA, CDR2 SQIVND (reference sequence). The CDR3 is 15 amino acids. V was trimmed by 2 bases and J by 6 bases, leaving 14 bases between them. CDR3 region: CASSIISSQGQPQHF. The DNA of the CDR3 is TGTGCCAGTAGTATAATTTCATCACAGGGTCAGCCCCAGCATTTT.

The V and J genes are TRBV18 and TRBJ1-4; 7 bases agree with TRBD1. CDR1 is KGHSH and CDR2 is LQKENI in the germline V gene. V gave up 3 bases and J gave up 4 bases; unmatched junction bases: 2. The CDR3 consists of 14 residues. The CDR3 coding sequence is TGTGCCAGCTCACCCGGGACAGATAATGAAAAACTGTTTTTT. Amino acid sequence: CASSPGTDNEKLFF.

The chain employs TRBV19 and TRBJ1-2; 7 nucleotides line up with TRBD1. Per the germline V gene, CDR1 is LNHDA and CDR2 is SQIVND (reference sequence). J lost 4 bases, V lost 3 bases, and 5 bases had no gene match. The CDR3 runs to 14 residues. The CDR3: CASSMGQLAYGYTF. CDR3 bases: TGTGCCAGTAGTATGGGACAGCTGGCCTATGGCTACACCTTC.

This chain links TRBV14 with TRBJ1-5; 7 bases line up with TRBD1. The CDR3 is made up of 15 amino acids. CDR1 is SGHDN and CDR2 is FVKESK in the germline V gene. With V trimmed by 1 base and J by 7 bases, 7 bases remained unmatched. The CDR3 DNA reads as TGTGCCAGCAGCCAAGGGAGGGGGCCGGGACAGCCCCAGCATTTT. Translating it yields CASSQGRGPGQPQHF.

In its sample, this clone was seen once. The J gene is TRBJ2-1, the V gene TRBV5-1; 7 positions agree with TRBD2. CDR3 size: 14 residues. V trimming: 4 bases; J trimming: 8 bases; junction bases outside the gene matches: 9. Germline loops: CDR1 SGHRS, CDR2 YFSETQ. The CDR3 region has the DNA TGCGCCAGCAGCCCAGGACTAGAGAGCGATGAGCAGTTCTTC. This translates into CASSPGLESDEQFF. The full variable domain, with the rest looked up from reference TRBV5-1 and TRBJ2-1, is KAGVTQTPRYLIKTRGQQVTLSCSPISGHRSVSWYQQTPGQGLQFLFEYFSETQRNKGNFPGRFSGRQFSNSRSEMNVSTLELGDSALYLCASSPGLESDEQFFGPGTRLTVL.

In DNA, the CDR3 is TGTGCCTGGAGTGTAATAGGACAGGGGACGGGCTATGGCTACACCTTC. This encodes CAWSVIGQGTGYGYTF. The rearrangement uses TRBV30 and TRBJ1-2, with 9 nucleotides matching TRBD1. The V and J ends lost 0 bases and 4 bases, in that order; junction bases with no gene match: 9. Germline assignment: CDR1 GTSNPN and CDR2 SVGIG (reference sequence). The CDR3 runs to 16 residues.

V usage is TRBV7-3 and J usage is TRBJ2-1; 10 bases agree with TRBD1. CDR1 is SGHTA, CDR2 FQGTGA, per germline. Trimming cost V 0 bases and J 8 bases; bases outside gene matches: 7. The length of the CDR3 is 16 residues. The CDR3 region has the DNA TGTGCCAGCAGCTTAACCGCCGGGACAGGGGCCCATGAGCAGTTCTTC. It encodes CASSLTAGTGAHEQFF.

The chain carries TRBV18 and TRBJ2-1, with 11 bases matching TRBD2. The junction had 8 bases not matched to a gene; V was cut back by 4 bases and J by 6 bases. This CDR3 is built from 16 residues. CDR1 is KGHSH and CDR2 is LQKENI in the germline V gene. Here the CDR3 DNA reads TGTGCCAGCTCACGAACTAGCGGGAGCTCTGGCAATGAGCAGTTCTTC. As protein: CASSRTSGSSGNEQFF.